This TCR beta chain derives from a study of T-cell reconstitution after alpha-beta-depleted transplantation in children. Unique molecular identifiers were used to barcode this TCRbeta library. TCRdb reprocessed the PCR reads via MiXCR and lists one record per CDR3 protein. This repertoire shows 380,000 or so distinct CDR3 sequences, 13% found once; its top ten account for roughly 4.3%. The V gene lost 4 bases and the J gene lost 1 base, with 10 bases spanning the gap. Germline CDR1 DFQATT, CDR2 SNEGSKA (reference sequence). This CDR3 spans 13 amino acids. This clonotype was seen a handful of times. This clonotype was sampled from a human donor who donated a stem cell graft to a child with Fanconi anemia. The chain uses TRBV20-1 and TRBJ2-5; D is perhaps TRBD2 (6 bases). The source was PBMCs, collected from the stem cell graft. The CDR3 DNA reads as TGCAGTGCTACTCGGACTACCCAAGAGACCCAGTACTTC. This translates into CSATRTTQETQYF.